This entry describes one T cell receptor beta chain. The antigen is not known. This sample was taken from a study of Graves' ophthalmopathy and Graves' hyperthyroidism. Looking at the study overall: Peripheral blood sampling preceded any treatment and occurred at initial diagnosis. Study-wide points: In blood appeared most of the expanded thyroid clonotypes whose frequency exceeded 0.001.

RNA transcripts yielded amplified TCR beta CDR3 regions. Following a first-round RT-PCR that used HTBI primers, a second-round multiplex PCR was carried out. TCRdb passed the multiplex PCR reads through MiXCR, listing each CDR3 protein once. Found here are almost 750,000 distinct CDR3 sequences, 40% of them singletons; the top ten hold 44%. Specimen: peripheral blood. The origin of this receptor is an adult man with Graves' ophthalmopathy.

CDR3 DNA: TGTGCCATCAGCCCCGGGACCGACCGGACTGAAGCTTTCTTT. This translates into CAISPGTDRTEAFF. This chain links TRBV10-3 with TRBJ1-1; a possible D gene is TRBD1 (5 bases). This CDR3 region has 14 residues. In germline, CDR1 is ENHRY, CDR2 SYGVKD. V lost 6 bases to trimming and J lost 5 bases, with 16 bases between them.